This T cell receptor (beta chain) came from a study of CD8 T cells in Susac syndrome. Study-wide findings and caveats: The study acknowledged a relatively small number of individuals in its TCR sequencing and HLA analysis.

The RNA input was about 0.5 to 1 ug, and it was reverse transcribed with random hexamers. TCRdb processed the immunoSEQ multiplex PCR reads anew with MiXCR; each CDR3 protein has one entry. The table includes about 280,000 distinct CDR3 sequences, approximately 85% detected once. Note on this clonotype: As yet, its antigen is unknown.

Trimming removed 4 bases from V and 3 bases from J, with 9 bases in between. The CDR3 has 13 amino acids. Germline CDR1 and CDR2: MNHEY and SMNVEV (reference sequence). The chain has TRBV27 and TRBJ1-2; D may be TRBD1 (5 bases). This TCR derives from a human donor with multiple sclerosis. Sample: CD8+ T cells from PBMCs. The CDR3 sequence: CASSSEGYYGYTF. The DNA of the CDR3 is TGTGCCAGCAGTTCTGAGGGGTACTATGGCTACACCTTC.